This TCR beta chain was profiled in a study of blood T cell repertoires in COVID-19. At the level of the study: Spain, Italy and the United States supplied samples that represented acute and convalescent COVID-19. The analysed material was cDNA or gDNA that came from T cells, B-cell-depleted T cells, or PBMCs.

Original handling: Estimates of nucleated cell counts were drawn from the amplification of reference gene primers. TCRdb keeps only in-frame clones here, not all; method: immunoSEQ multiplex PCR. V and J calls and clone size come straight from that table; D and trimming were deduced from the DNA. The sample lists 88,000 or so clones, roughly 87% occurring once. The CDR3 runs to 16 residues. In germline, CDR1 is LNHDA, CDR2 SQIVND (reference sequence). Germline trimming cut 7 bases from V and 6 bases from J; bases unmatched to any gene: 14. V gene TRBV19 combines with J gene TRBJ2-2; 7 positions match TRBD1. The source of this sequence is a man between 60 and 70 years old with acute or convalescent COVID-19. Sequenced: peripheral blood. Here the CDR3 reads CASTQTGMVSAGELFF. CDR3 nucleotide sequence: TGTGCCAGTACCCAGACAGGGATGGTTTCGGCCGGGGAGCTGTTTTTT.